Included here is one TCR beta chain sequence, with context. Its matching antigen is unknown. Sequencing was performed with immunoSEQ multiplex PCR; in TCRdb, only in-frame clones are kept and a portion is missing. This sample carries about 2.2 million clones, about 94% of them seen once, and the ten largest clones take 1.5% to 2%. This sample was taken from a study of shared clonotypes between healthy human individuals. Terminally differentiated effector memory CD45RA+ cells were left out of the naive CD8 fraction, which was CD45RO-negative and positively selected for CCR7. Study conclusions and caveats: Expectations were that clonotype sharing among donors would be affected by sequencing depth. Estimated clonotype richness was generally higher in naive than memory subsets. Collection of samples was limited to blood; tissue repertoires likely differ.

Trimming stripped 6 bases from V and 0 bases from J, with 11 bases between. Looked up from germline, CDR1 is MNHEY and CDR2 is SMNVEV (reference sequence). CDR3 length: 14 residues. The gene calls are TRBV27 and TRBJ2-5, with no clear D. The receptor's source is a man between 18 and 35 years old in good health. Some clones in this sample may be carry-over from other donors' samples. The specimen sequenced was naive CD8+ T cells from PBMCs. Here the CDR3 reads CASSGRMYQETQYF. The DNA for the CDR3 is TGTGCCAGCAGCGGACGGATGTACCAAGAGACCCAGTACTTC.